A selection of T cell receptor beta chains follows, all from one sample in a study of cytomegalovirus exposure and HLA in healthy donors. Assay used: immunoSEQ multiplex PCR; TCRdb lists only in-frame clones, some missing. The sample holds about 120,000 clones, about 73% seen once. Sequenced sample: PBMCs. The source is a woman between 40 and 55 years old in good health and CMV-seronegative. Each CDR3 is given without its conserved first and last residue. The D gene is left open where the match is weak.

v_call	cdr3_length	d_call	cdr3_aa
TRBV7-2	13	TRBD1	ASTGQGAAAYEQY
TRBV5-1	14	TRBD2	ASSLGLAEDTDTQY
TRBV18	14	TRBD2	ASSPSLAVSTDTQY
TRBV18	11	TRBD1	ASSADRDTEAF
TRBV5-1	15	TRBD2	ASSWEGLAGGADTQY
TRBV5-1	10	NA	ASSSTYNEQF
TRBV11-2	13	NA	ASSLDPETSYEQY
TRBV9	13	TRBD1	ASSVGEGGPYGYT
TRBV5-1	13	TRBD1	ASSGQGAPPETQY
TRBV11-2	11	NA	ASSSRGQETQY
TRBV11-2	14	TRBD1	ASSGGGDRHVDEQF
TRBV5-1	12	NA	ASSLWRTQETQY
TRBV7-9	13	TRBD1	ASSLGGQGVYEQY
TRBV5-8	10	NA	ASSLERKTQY
TRBV28	13	NA	ASRSQGASSYEQY
TRBV9	11	NA	ASSPPNTGELF
TRBV7-3	16	TRBD2	ASSPQPTSGSSADTQY
TRBV28	13	TRBD1	ASRQGAEGNTEAF
TRBV14	12	TRBD2	ASSQRAGYNEQF
TRBV6-5	10	NA	ASGTETGELF
TRBV7-3	15	TRBD1	ASSLFGGTGGPGELF
TRBV5-1	14	TRBD1	ASSLEGAHSNQPQH
TRBV7-6	14	TRBD1	ASSRDPRDRGNEQF
TRBV6-5	6	NA	ATGGYT
TRBV6-5	12	NA	ASSSPLNTGELF
TRBV10-1	14	TRBD2	ASRLAGGDSYNEQF
TRBV9	12	TRBD2	ASSRLATGGELF
TRBV5-8	13	TRBD2	ASGNVAGAPDTQY
TRBV16	13	NA	ASSQSRYSGYGYT
TRBV6-4	12	NA	ASSDLNPVFRQY